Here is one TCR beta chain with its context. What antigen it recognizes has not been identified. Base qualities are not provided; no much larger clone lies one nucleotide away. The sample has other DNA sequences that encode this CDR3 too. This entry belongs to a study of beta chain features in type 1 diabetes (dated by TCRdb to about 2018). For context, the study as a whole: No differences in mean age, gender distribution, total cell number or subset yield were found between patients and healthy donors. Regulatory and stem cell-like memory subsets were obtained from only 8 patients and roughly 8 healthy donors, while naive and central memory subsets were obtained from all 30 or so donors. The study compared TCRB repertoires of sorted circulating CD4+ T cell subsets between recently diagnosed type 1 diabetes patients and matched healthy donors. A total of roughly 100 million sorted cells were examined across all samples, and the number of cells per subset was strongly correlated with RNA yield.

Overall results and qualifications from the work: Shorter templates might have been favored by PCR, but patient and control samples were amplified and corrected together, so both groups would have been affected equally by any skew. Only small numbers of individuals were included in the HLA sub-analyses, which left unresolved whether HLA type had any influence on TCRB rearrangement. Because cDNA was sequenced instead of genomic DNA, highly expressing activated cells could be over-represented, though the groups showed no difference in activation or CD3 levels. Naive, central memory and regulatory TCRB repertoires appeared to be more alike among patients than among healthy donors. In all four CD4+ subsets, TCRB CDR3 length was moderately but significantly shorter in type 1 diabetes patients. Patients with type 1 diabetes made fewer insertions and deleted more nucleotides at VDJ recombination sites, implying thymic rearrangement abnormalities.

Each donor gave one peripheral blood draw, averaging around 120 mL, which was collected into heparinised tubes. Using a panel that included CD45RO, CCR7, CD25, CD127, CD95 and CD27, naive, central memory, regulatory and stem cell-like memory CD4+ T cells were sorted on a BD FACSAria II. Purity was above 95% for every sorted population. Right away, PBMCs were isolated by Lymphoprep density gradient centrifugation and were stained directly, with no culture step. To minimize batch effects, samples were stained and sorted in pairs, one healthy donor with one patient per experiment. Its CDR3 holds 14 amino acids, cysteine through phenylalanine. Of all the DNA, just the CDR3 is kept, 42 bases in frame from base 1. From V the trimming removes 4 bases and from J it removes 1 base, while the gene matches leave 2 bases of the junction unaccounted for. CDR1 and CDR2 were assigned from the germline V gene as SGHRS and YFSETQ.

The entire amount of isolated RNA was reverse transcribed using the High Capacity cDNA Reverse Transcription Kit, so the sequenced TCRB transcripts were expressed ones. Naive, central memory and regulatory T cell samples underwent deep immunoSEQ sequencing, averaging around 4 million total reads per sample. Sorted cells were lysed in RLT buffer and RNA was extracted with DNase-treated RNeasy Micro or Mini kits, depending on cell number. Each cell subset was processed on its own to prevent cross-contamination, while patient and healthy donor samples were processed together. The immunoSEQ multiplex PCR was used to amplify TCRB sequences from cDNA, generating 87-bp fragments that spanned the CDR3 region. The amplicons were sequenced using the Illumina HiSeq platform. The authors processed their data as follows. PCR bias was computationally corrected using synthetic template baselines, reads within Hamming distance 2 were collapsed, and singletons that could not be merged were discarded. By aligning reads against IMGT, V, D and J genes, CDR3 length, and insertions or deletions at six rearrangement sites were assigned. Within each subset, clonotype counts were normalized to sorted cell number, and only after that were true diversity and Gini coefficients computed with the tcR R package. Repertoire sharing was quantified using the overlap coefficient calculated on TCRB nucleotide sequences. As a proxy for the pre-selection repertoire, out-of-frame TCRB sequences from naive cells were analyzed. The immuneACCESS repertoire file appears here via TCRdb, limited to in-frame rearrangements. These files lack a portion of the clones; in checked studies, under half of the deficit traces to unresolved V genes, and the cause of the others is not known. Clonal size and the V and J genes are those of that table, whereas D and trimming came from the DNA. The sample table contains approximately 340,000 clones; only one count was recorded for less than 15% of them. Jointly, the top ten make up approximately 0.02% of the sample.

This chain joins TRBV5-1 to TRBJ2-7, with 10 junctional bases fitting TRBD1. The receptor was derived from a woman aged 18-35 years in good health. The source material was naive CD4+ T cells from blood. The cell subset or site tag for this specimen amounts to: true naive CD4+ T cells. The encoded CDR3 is CASSPGQGSYEQYF. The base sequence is TGCGCCAGCAGCCCGGGACAGGGGTCCTACGAGCAGTACTTC.